Below, one T cell receptor (beta chain) is given with its context. Antigen unknown. Only in-frame clones appear in the TCRdb table, and some are missing; sequencing was by immunoSEQ multiplex PCR. This table holds about 2.3 million clones, more than 80% found once. Germline CDR1 SGHTA, CDR2 FQGNSA. CDR3 size: 14 residues. The germline V and J ends were trimmed by 1 base and 3 bases, with 9 bases remaining between them. These data are taken from a study of shared clonotypes between healthy human individuals. Broader study findings: Naive CD4 clonotype sharing across a few donors was around 5.5%.

The chain recombines TRBV7-2 with TRBJ1-1, with D hard to call. Input material: naive CD4+ T cells from PBMCs. Subset indicated: CD45RA+ positively selected. The sequence was obtained from a man between 18 and 29 years old in good health. Some clones in this sample may be carry-over from other donors' samples. CDR3 sequence: CASSLVWFDTEAFF. DNA of the CDR3: TGTGCCAGCAGCTTAGTTTGGTTTGACACTGAAGCTTTCTTT.